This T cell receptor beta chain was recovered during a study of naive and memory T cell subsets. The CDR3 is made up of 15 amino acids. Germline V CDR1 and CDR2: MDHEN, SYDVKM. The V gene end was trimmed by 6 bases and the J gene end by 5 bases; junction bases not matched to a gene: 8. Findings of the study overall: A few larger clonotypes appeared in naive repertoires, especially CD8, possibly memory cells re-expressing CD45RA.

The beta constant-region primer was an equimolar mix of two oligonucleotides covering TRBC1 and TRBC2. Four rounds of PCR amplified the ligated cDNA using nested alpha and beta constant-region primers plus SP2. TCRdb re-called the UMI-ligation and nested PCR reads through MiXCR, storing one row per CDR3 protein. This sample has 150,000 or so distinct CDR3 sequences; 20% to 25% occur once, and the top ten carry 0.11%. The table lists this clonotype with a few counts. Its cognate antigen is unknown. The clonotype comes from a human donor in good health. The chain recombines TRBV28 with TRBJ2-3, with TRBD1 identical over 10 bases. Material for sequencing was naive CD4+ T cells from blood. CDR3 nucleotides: TGTGCCAGCAGCCTGGGACAGGGGAATGGAGATACGCAGTATTTT. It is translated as CASSLGQGNGDTQYF.